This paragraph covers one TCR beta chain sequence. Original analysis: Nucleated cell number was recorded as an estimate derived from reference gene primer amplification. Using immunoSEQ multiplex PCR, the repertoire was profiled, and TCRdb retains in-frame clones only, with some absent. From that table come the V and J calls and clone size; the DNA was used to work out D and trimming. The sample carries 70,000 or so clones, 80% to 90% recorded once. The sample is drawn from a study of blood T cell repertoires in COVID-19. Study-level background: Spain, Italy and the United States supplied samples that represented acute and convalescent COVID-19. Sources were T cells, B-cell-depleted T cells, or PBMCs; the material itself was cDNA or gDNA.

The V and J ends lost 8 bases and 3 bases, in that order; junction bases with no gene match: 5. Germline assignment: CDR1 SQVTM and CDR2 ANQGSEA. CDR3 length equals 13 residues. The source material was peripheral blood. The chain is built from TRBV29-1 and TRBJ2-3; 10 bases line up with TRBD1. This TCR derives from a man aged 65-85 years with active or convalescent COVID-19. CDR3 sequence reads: CSTGQGGTDTQYF. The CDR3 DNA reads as TGCAGCACAGGACAGGGGGGAACAGATACGCAGTATTTT.